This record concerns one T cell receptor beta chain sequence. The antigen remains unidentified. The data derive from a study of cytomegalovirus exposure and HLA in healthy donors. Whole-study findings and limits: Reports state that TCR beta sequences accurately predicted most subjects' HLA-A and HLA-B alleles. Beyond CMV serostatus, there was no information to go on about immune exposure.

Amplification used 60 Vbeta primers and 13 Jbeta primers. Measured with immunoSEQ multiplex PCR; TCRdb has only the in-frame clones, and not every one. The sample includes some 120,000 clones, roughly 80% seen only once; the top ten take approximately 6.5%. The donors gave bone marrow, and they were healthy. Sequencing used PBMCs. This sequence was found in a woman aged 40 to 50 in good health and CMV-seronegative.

DNA for the CDR3: TGTGCCAGCAGCGTACCCCAAACTAGCGGGGGAGGGGATACGCAGTATTTT. It yields the protein CASSVPQTSGGGDTQYF. V usage is TRBV9 and J usage is TRBJ2-3; 11 bases align to TRBD2. Germline V gene lookup returns CDR1 SGDLS and CDR2 YYNGEE. J was trimmed by 6 bases and V by 1 base; bases with no gene match: 10. This CDR3 has 17 amino acids.